This entry features one TCR beta chain sequence. The data stem from a study of blood T cell repertoires in COVID-19. V was pared by 10 bases and J by 5 bases, with 18 bases between. The CDR3 consists of 14 residues. The germline V gene has CDR1 MNHEY and CDR2 SMNVEV (reference sequence). Sequencing was performed with immunoSEQ multiplex PCR; in TCRdb, only in-frame clones are kept and a portion is missing. The table includes nearly 250,000 clones, roughly 88% detected once. Grouping used clinical history reported by participants in a survey and questionnaire. The gene calls are TRBV27 and TRBJ2-1, with a weak D call TRBD2 (5 bases). This clonotype originated in a woman between 50 and 59 years old who had recovered from COVID-19. What was sequenced was PBMCs or T cells enriched from blood (not recorded which). CDR3 coding DNA: TGTGCCACCTACGAACCGGGGTCCCACAATGAGCAGTTCTTC. This encodes CATYEPGSHNEQFF.